The clone carrying this TCR beta chain came up a few times. This entry comes from a study of tumour-infiltrating T cells in Burkitt lymphoma. Whole-study context: Repertoire clonality predicted overall and progression-free survival.

Clones were read by immunoSEQ multiplex PCR, and TCRdb kept only the in-frame ones, dropping some. The table records 6,000 to 8,500 clones, roughly 73% of them present only once. Trimming shortened V by 1 base and J by 6 bases, and 9 bases separated the two germline ends. The CDR3 has 13 residues. Germline assignment: CDR1 SGHTA and CDR2 FQGNSA. Source material: tumor tissue. The TCR originated in a human donor with diffuse large B-cell lymphoma. The chain recombines TRBV7-2 with TRBJ1-1; D is ambiguous. CDR3 DNA sequence: TGTGCCAGCAGCTTAGGTTTTTCTCCTGAAGCTTTCTTT. Amino acids: CASSLGFSPEAFF.